What follows describes a single T cell receptor beta chain. Its specificity is unknown. This sample stems from a study of cytomegalovirus exposure and HLA in healthy donors. Study findings and constraints: As immune exposure information, only CMV serostatus was available.

13 Jbeta primers and 60 Vbeta primers were used for the PCR. Assay used: immunoSEQ multiplex PCR; TCRdb lists only in-frame clones, some missing. The profile covers 130,000 to 150,000 clones, with approximately 79% appearing a single time and around 4.5% taken by the ten largest. Sequencing was performed on PBMCs. This clonotype originated in a man aged 18 to 29 in good health and CMV-seropositive.

CDR3 in amino acids: CTSSQEAGEAMNTEAFF. The CDR3 region has the DNA TGCACCAGCAGCCAAGAGGCGGGGGAAGCCATGAACACTGAAGCTTTCTTT. The chain uses TRBV1 and TRBJ1-1. TRBV1 is classified as a pseudogene. The CDR3 covers 17 residues.